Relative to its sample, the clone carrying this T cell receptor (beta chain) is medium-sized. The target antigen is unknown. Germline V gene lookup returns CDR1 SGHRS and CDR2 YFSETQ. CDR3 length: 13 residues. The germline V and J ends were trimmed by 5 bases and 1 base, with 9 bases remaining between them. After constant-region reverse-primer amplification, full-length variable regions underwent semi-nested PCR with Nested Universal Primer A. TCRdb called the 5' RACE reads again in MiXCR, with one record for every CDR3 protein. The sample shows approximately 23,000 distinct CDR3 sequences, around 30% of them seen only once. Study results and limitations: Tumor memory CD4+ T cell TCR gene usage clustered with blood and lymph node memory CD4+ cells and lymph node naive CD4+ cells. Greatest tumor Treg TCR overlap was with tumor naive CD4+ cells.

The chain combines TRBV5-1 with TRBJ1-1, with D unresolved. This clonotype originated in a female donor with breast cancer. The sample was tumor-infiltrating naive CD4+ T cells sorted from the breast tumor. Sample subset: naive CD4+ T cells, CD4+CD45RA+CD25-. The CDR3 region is CASSPDGNTEAFF. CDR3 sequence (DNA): TGCGCCAGCAGTCCCGACGGGAACACTGAAGCTTTCTTT.